This paragraph covers one T cell receptor (beta chain) sequence. This sample's treatment: randomized to nivolumab then ipilimumab (arm A) or the reverse (arm B). DNA-damaging chemotherapy had not been given to any patient beforehand. PBMC sorting kept live CD3+CD8+ cells without CD19 or CD56. Germline CDR1 reads PRHDT; CDR2 reads FYEKMQ (reference sequence). The CDR3 runs to 17 residues. The V and J ends lost 6 bases and 3 bases, in that order; junction bases with no gene match: 14. Data came from immunoSEQ multiplex PCR; TCRdb stores just in-frame clones and leaves some out. The sample carries about 14,000 clones, approximately 52% recorded once. The entry originates in a study of sequential checkpoint blockade in melanoma. In the study overall: Arm A got nivolumab then ipilimumab; arm B the reverse, 1:1. After both sequences, patients received maintenance nivolumab.

This clonotype was sampled from a human donor with melanoma. The chain combines TRBV13 with TRBJ2-7; 10 bases align to TRBD1. The sequenced sample was CD8+ T cells sorted from blood (inferred from file names), obtained from a patient given nivolumab and ipilimumab in sequence. The CDR3 bases are TGTGCCAGCAGTTCACCGGGACAGGGGACCCCCATCTACGAGCAGTACTTC. Translating gives CASSSPGQGTPIYEQYF. Full variable domain (rest looked up from reference TRBV13 and TRBJ2-7): AAGVIQSPRHLIKEKRETATLKCYPIPRHDTVYWYQQGPGQDPQFLISFYEKMQSDKGSIPDRFSAQQFSDYHSELNMSSLELGDSALYFCASSSPGQGTPIYEQYFGPGTRLTVT.